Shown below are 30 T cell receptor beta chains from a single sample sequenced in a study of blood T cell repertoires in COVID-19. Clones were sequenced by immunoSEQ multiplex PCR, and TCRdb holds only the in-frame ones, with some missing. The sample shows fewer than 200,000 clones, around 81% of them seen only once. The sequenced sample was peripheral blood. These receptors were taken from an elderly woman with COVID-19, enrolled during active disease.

The CDR3 coding sequence is TGTGCCAGCAGTGAAACCCCGCGCGGGGAGACCCAGTACTTC. Translation gives CASSETPRGETQYF. This chain uses TRBV2 with TRBJ2-5, with D tentatively TRBD2 (5 bases). V shed 2 bases and J shed 5 bases, with 12 bases lying between them. The CDR3 length is 14 residues. The germline gives CDR1 SNHLY, CDR2 FYNNEI. Complete variable domain (other parts from reference TRBV2 and TRBJ2-5): EPEVTQTPSHQVTQMGQEVILRCVPISNHLYFYWYRQILGQKVEFLVSFYNNEISEKSEIFDDQFSVERPDGSNFTLKIRSTKLEDSAMYFCASSETPRGETQYFGPGTRLLVL.

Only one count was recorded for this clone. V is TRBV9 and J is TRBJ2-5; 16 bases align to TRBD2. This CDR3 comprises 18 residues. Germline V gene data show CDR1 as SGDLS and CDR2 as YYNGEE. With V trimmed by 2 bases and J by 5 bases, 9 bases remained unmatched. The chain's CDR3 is CASSVDGTSGGALETQYF. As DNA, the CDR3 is TGTGCCAGCAGCGTGGACGGGACTAGCGGGGGGGCTTTGGAGACCCAGTACTTC.

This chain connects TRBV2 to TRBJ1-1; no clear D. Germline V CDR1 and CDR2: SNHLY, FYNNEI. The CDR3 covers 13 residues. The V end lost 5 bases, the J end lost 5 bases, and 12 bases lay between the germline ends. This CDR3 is CASSRDGGTEAFF. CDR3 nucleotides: TGTGCCAGCAGTAGAGACGGCGGGACTGAAGCTTTCTTT.

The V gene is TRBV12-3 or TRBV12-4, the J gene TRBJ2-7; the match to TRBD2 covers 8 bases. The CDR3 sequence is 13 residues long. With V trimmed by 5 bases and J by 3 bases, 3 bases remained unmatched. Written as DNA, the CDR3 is TGTGCCAGCAGTGGGACTAGAGGCTACGAGCAGTACTTC. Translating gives CASSGTRGYEQYF.

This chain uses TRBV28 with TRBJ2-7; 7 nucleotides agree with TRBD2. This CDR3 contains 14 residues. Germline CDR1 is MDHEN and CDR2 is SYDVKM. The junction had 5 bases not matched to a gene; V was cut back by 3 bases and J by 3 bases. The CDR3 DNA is TGTGCCAGCAGTTTCTCTGGCGGGGGCTACGAGCAGTACTTC. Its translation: CASSFSGGGYEQYF.

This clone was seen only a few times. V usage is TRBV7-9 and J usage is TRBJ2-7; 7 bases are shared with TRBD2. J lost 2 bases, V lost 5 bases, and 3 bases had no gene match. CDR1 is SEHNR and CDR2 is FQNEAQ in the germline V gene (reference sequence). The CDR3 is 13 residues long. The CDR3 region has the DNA TGTGCCAGCAGCCCGGGAGGCGCCTACGAGCAGTACTTC. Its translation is CASSPGGAYEQYF.

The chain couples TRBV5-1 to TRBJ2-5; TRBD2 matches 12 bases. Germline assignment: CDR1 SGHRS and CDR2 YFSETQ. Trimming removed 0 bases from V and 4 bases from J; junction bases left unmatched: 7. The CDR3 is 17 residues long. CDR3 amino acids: CASSLELAGGNPETQYF. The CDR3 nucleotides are TGCGCCAGCAGCTTGGAGCTAGCGGGGGGGAACCCAGAGACCCAGTACTTC.

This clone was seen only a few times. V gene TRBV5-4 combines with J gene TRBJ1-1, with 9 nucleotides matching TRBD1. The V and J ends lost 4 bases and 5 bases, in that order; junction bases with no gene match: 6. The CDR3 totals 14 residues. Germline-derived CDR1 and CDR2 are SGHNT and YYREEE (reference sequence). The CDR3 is CASSKQGALTEAFF. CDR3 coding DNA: TGTGCCAGCAGCAAACAGGGGGCGTTGACTGAAGCTTTCTTT. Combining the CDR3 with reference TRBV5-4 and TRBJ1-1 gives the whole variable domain ETGVTQSPTHLIKTRGQQVTLRCSSQSGHNTVSWYQQALGQGPQFIFQYYREEENGRGNFPPRFSGLQFPNYSSELNVNALELDDSALYLCASSKQGALTEAFFGQGTRLTVV.

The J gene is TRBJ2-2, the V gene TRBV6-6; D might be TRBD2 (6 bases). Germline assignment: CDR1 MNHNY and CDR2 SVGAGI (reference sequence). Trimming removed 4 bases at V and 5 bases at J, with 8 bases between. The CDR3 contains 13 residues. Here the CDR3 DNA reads TGTGCCAGCAGTTTTGGGACTACCGGGGAGCTGTTTTTT. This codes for CASSFGTTGELFF.

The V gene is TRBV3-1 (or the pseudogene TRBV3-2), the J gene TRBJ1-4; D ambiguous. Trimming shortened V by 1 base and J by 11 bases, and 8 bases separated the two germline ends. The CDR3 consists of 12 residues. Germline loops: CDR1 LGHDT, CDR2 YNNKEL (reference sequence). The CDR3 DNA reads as TGTGCCAGCAGCCAAGTGGGAGAGAAACTGTTTTTT. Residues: CASSQVGEKLFF.

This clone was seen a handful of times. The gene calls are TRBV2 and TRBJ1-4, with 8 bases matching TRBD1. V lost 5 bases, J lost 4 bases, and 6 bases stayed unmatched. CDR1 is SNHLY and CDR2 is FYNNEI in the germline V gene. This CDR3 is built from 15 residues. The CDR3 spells CASSLRDRFNEKLFF. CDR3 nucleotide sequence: TGTGCCAGCAGTCTCCGGGACAGGTTTAATGAAAAACTGTTTTTT. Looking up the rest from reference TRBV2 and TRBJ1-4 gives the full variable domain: EPEVTQTPSHQVTQMGQEVILRCVPISNHLYFYWYRQILGQKVEFLVSFYNNEISEKSEIFDDQFSVERPDGSNFTLKIRSTKLEDSAMYFCASSLRDRFNEKLFFGSGTQLSVL.

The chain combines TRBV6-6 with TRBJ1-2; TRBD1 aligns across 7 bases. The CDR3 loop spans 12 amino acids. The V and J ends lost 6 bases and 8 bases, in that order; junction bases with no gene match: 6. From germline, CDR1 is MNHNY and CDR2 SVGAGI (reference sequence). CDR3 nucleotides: TGTGCCAGCAGCGAGACAGGGAGAGGCTACACCTTC. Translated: CASSETGRGYTF.

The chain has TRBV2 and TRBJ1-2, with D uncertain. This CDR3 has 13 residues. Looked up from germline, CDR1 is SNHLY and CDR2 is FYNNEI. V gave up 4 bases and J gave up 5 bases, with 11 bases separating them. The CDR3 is CASSAGQHYGYTF. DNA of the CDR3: TGTGCCAGCAGTGCTGGGCAACATTATGGCTACACCTTC.

CDR3 protein: CASSGNSNTEAFF. CDR3 DNA sequence: TGTGCCAGCAGTGGGAACAGCAACACTGAAGCTTTCTTT. The chain carries TRBV6-4 and TRBJ1-1; no clear D. Germline loops: CDR1 MRHNA, CDR2 SNTAGT. Trimming cost V 4 bases and J 2 bases, with 8 bases left between them. The CDR3 length is 13 residues.

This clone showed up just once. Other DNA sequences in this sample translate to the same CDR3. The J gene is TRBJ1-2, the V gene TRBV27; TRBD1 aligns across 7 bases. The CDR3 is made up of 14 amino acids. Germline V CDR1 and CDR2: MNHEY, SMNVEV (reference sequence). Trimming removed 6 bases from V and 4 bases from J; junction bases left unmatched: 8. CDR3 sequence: CASSLTGWGYGYTF. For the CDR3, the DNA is TGTGCCAGCAGCCTGACAGGGTGGGGCTATGGCTACACCTTC.

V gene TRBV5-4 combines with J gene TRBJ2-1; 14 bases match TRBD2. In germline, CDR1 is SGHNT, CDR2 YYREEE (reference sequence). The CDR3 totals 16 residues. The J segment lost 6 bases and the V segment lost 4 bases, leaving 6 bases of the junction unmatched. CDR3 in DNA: TGTGCCAGCAGCCTGACTAGCGGGGGGGAGTTCAATGAGCAGTTCTTC. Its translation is CASSLTSGGEFNEQFF.

The DNA of the CDR3 is TGTGCCACCAACACAGGGGACTACAATGAGCAGTTCTTC. Residues: CATNTGDYNEQFF. The V gene is TRBV28, the J gene TRBJ2-1; 7 nucleotides line up with TRBD1. The CDR3 is 13 residues long. Germline CDR1 is MDHEN and CDR2 is SYDVKM. V trimming: 10 bases; J trimming: 3 bases; junction bases outside the gene matches: 6.

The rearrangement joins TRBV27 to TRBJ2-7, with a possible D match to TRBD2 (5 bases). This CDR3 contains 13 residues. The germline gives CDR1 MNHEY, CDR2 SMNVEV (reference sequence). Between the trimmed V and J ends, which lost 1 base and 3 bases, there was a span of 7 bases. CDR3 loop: CASSLLAGYEQYF. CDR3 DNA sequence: TGTGCCAGCAGTTTATTGGCGGGCTACGAGCAGTACTTC.

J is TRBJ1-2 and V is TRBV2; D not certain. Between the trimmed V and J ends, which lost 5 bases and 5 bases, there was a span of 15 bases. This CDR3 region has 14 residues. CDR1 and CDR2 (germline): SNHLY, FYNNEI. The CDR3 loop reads CASSSDTSFYGYTF. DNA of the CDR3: TGTGCCAGCAGTTCTGACACCTCATTTTATGGCTACACCTTC.

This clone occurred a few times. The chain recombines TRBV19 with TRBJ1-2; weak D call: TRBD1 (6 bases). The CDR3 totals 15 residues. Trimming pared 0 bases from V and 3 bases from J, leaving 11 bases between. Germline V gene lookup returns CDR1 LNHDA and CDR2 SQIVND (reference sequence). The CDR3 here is CASSIDRAGDYGYTF. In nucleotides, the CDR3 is TGTGCCAGTAGTATAGATCGGGCAGGGGACTATGGCTACACCTTC.

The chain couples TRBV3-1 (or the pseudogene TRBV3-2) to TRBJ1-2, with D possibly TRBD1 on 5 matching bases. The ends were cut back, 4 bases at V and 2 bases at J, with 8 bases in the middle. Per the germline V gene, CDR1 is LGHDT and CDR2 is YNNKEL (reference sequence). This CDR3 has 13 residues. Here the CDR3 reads CASSPGHNYGYTF. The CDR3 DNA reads TGTGCCAGCAGCCCCGGACACAACTATGGCTACACCTTC.

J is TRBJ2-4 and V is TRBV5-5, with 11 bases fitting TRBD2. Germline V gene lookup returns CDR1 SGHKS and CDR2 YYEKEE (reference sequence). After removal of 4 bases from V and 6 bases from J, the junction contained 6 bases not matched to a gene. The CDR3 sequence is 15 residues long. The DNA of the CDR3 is TGTGCCAGCAGCCTTCGTACTAGCGGGGGAAACATTCAGTACTTC. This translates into CASSLRTSGGNIQYF.

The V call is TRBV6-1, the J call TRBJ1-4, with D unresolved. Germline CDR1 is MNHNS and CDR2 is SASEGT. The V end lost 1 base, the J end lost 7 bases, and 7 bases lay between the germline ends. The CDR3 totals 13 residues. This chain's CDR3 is CASSEVGGEKLFF. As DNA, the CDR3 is TGTGCCAGCAGTGAAGTCGGAGGTGAAAAACTGTTTTTT.

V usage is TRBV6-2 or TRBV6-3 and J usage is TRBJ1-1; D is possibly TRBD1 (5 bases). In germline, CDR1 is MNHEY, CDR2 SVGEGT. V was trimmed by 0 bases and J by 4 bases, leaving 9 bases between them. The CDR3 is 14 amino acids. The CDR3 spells CASSYSFRATEAFF. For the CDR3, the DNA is TGTGCCAGCAGTTACTCTTTCAGGGCCACTGAAGCTTTCTTT.

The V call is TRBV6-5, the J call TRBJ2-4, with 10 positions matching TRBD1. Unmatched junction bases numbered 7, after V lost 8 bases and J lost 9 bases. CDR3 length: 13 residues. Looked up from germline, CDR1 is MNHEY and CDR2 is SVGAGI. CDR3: CASGRQGAVIQYF. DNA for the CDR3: TGTGCCAGCGGGAGACAGGGGGCCGTCATTCAGTACTTC.

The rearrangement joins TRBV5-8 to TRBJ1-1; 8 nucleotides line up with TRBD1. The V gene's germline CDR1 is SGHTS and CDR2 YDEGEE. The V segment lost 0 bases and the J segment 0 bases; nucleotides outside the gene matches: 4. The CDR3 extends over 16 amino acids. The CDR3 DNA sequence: TGTGCCAGCAGCTTGGACATCAGGGGGCTGAACACTGAAGCTTTCTTT. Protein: CASSLDIRGLNTEAFF.

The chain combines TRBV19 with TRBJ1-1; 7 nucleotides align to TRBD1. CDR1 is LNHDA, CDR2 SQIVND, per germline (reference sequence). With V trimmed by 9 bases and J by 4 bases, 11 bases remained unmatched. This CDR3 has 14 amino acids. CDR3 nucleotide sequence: TGTGCCAGCGGACAGGTGGGGGAAGGCACTGAAGCTTTCTTT. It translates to CASGQVGEGTEAFF.

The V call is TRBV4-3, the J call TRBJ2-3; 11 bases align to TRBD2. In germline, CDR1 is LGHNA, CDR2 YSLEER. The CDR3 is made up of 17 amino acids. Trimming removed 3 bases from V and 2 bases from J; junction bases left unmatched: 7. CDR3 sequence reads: CASSHQLAGALTDTQYF. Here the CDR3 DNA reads TGCGCCAGCAGCCATCAACTAGCGGGGGCCCTCACAGATACGCAGTATTTT.

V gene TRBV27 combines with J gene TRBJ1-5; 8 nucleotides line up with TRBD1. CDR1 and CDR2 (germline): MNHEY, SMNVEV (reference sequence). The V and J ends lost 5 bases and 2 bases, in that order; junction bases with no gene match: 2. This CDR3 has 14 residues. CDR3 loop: CASSTQGGNQPQHF. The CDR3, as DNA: TGTGCCAGCAGTACACAGGGGGGCAATCAGCCCCAGCATTTT.

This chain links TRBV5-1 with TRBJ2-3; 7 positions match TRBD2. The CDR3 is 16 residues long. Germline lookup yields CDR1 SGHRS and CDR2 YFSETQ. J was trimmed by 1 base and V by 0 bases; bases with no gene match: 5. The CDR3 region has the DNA TGCGCCAGCAGCTTGGGGTCCAGCGGGGGCACAGATACGCAGTATTTT. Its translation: CASSLGSSGGTDTQYF.